Reported below is one T cell receptor beta chain. There are 16 residues in the CDR3. CDR1 SGDLS and CDR2 YYNGEE come from the germline V gene. Trimming removed 0 bases from V and 6 bases from J; junction bases left unmatched: 10. This sample is part of a study of prognosis after radiotherapy for stage I lung cancer. TCR beta CDR3 amplification from genomic DNA was performed by two-round multiplex PCR. First-round PCR employed TRBV- and TRBJ-specific primers for each gene. TCRdb analysed the multiplex PCR reads with MiXCR anew, one entry per CDR3 protein. The sample includes roughly 13,000 distinct CDR3 sequences, about 50% of them seen just once.

Sample: PBMCs, taken before or after stereotactic body radiation therapy (not recorded which). This TCR came from a donor older than 45 with non-small cell lung cancer. The rearrangement uses TRBV9 and TRBJ2-3; 7 bases fit TRBD2. DNA of the CDR3: TGTGCCAGCAGCGTAGAAGCGGGACCCCGGGGGGATACGCAGTATTTT. It yields the protein CASSVEAGPRGDTQYF.